In its sample, the clone carrying this T cell receptor beta chain was seen a few times. Its cognate antigen is unknown. This CDR3 region has 13 residues. Assay: immunoSEQ multiplex PCR; the TCRdb copy retains only in-frame clones and omits some. The sample holds under 250,000 clones, around 86% seen once. These data belong to a study of cytomegalovirus exposure and HLA in healthy donors. Study at large: The approximately 110 validation repertoires used a platform that matched the one used for the roughly 650 first-cohort repertoires, as a later analysis reported. Study-level findings and limits: In vitro work confirmed that a few CMV-associated chains recognize CMV antigens.

The sequenced sample was PBMCs. This clonotype originated in a woman younger than 35 in good health and CMV-seropositive. The chain recombines TRBV21-1 with TRBJ1-2; the table's D gene call, TRBD1, was not cross checked with the DNA. TRBV21-1 is given as a pseudogene. This chain's CDR3 is CASTLGQNYGYTF. In DNA form, the CDR3 reads TGTGCCAGCACCTTGGGACAAAACTATGGCTACACCTTC.